Shown below are 27 T cell receptor beta chains from a single sample sequenced in a study of cytomegalovirus exposure and HLA in healthy donors (dated by TCRdb to about 2017). The library was generated by the immunoSEQ multiplex PCR assay. What TCRdb holds here is the immuneACCESS table cut down to in-frame rearrangements. Part of the clones is not present; checked against another copy, under half of the missing clones reflect an unresolved V gene, and the others are unexplained. For this sample there are 150,000 to 160,000 clones; about 82% appear just once. Of the sample, approximately 2% is held by the ten largest clones. The sequenced sample was PBMCs. The origin of the receptors is a human donor in good health.

The CDR3 DNA reads TGCGCCAGCAGCTGGGACAGGGGAGGGGAAAAACTGTTTTTT. As protein: CASSWDRGGEKLFF. The J gene is TRBJ1-4, the V gene TRBV5-1; 10 nucleotides agree with TRBD1. From germline, CDR1 is SGHRS and CDR2 YFSETQ. There are 14 residues in the CDR3. J lost 8 bases, V lost 3 bases, and 4 bases had no gene match.

The chain combines TRBV6-6 with TRBJ2-7, with D possibly being TRBD2 (6 bases). The CDR3 has 16 residues. Per germline, CDR1 MNHNY and CDR2 SVGAGI (reference sequence). Trimming left V 2 bases short and J 2 bases short, with 16 bases between. The CDR3 sequence is CASSYLNRDLAYEQYF. Here the CDR3 DNA reads TGTGCCAGCAGTTACCTTAACCGGGACTTAGCCTACGAGCAGTACTTC.

The rearrangement uses TRBV29-1 and TRBJ1-1; D may be TRBD1 (5 bases). This CDR3 spans 15 amino acids. The germline CDR1 and CDR2 sequences are SQVTM and ANQGSEA. Between the trimmed V and J ends, which lost 3 bases and 0 bases, there was a span of 14 bases. The CDR3 DNA reads TGCAGCGTTGAGGTGAGGCTGGGGCTGAACACTGAAGCTTTCTTT. Amino acid sequence: CSVEVRLGLNTEAFF.

CDR3 sequence (DNA): TGTGCCAGCAGCATAGTCGGGACTTTAGATGGCTACACCTTC. It codes for CASSIVGTLDGYTF. The chain joins TRBV7-8 to TRBJ1-2; perhaps TRBD1 as D (5 bases). CDR1 and CDR2 (germline): SGHVS, FQNEAQ. V dropped 5 bases and J dropped 6 bases, with 16 bases sitting between them. CDR3 length equals 14 residues.

The chain joins TRBV9 to TRBJ2-3; 10 bases are shared with TRBD2. This CDR3 comprises 15 residues. Looked up from germline, CDR1 is SGDLS and CDR2 is YYNGEE. Trimming at V came to 0 bases and at J to 5 bases, leaving 3 bases not matched to a gene. In DNA, the CDR3 is TGTGCCAGCAGCGTAGGCCTAGCGGGAGAAGATACGCAGTATTTT. Amino acid sequence: CASSVGLAGEDTQYF.

V is TRBV2 and J is TRBJ2-5; no clear D. Germline assignment: CDR1 SNHLY and CDR2 FYNNEI. V was shortened by 5 bases and J by 5 bases, with 12 bases between the two germline ends. The CDR3 consists of 13 residues. The CDR3 DNA follows: TGTGCCAGCAGTTCGCGGATGCTGGAGACCCAGTACTTC. Amino acid sequence: CASSSRMLETQYF.

The chain carries TRBV19 and TRBJ2-1, with a weak D call TRBD2 (5 bases). Germline CDR1 LNHDA, CDR2 SQIVND (reference sequence). CDR3 length: 15 amino acids. V was trimmed by 5 bases and J by 3 bases, leaving 14 bases between them. The CDR3 sequence: CASSPSGANYNEQFF. The CDR3 DNA reads TGTGCCAGTAGTCCCAGCGGAGCTAACTACAATGAGCAGTTCTTC.

This clone appeared a few times. The V call is TRBV13, the J call TRBJ1-5, with D unresolved. Germline CDR1 is PRHDT and CDR2 is FYEKMQ (reference sequence). The CDR3 is made up of 13 amino acids. V shed 0 bases and J shed 6 bases, with 6 bases lying between them. As DNA, the CDR3 is TGTGCCAGCAGCTTAGGGGGAGGTCAGCCCCAGCATTTT. It is translated as CASSLGGGQPQHF.

The chain is built from TRBV19 and TRBJ2-3, with D maybe TRBD2 (5 bases). The CDR3 contains 13 residues. Germline V gene data show CDR1 as LNHDA and CDR2 as SQIVND (reference sequence). V lost 6 bases, J lost 2 bases, and 9 bases lay in between. The CDR3: CASRSEATDTQYF. In DNA form, the CDR3 reads TGTGCCAGTAGGTCGGAGGCCACAGATACGCAGTATTTT. Supplemented by reference TRBV19 and TRBJ2-3, the full variable domain reads DGGITQSPKYLFRKEGQNVTLSCEQNLNHDAMYWYRQDPGQGLRLIYYSQIVNDFQKGDIAEGYSVSREKKESFPLTVTSAQKNPTAFYLCASRSEATDTQYFGPGTRLTVL.

V usage is TRBV6-6 and J usage is TRBJ1-1; D is possibly TRBD1 (5 bases). V shed 6 bases and J shed 8 bases, with 16 bases lying between them. The V gene's germline CDR1 is MNHNY and CDR2 SVGAGI (reference sequence). This CDR3 has 13 amino acids. CDR3 in DNA: TGTGCCAGCAGCTACCCGTCAGGGCCCGAAGCTTTCTTT. Its protein product is CASSYPSGPEAFF.

The V call is TRBV10-1, the J call TRBJ2-1; D is undetermined. V shed 5 bases and J shed 0 bases, with 8 bases lying between them. The germline V gene has CDR1 WNHNN and CDR2 SYGVQD (reference sequence). The CDR3 sequence is 14 residues long. The CDR3 DNA is TGCGCCAGCAGTACGGGTCGCTCCTACAATGAGCAGTTCTTC. This sequence encodes CASSTGRSYNEQFF.

V is TRBV14 and J is TRBJ2-6; TRBD1 is a possible D gene (5 bases). Germline loops: CDR1 SGHDN, CDR2 FVKESK. Deletions cut 4 bases from V and 0 bases from J, with 10 bases between. This CDR3 contains 16 residues. Here the CDR3 reads CASSLLTGSGANVLTF. The CDR3 DNA follows: TGTGCCAGCAGCCTTCTTACAGGCTCTGGGGCCAACGTCCTGACTTTC.

This clone was observed a single time. The V and J genes are TRBV2 and TRBJ1-5; D is possibly TRBD1 (6 bases). CDR1 is SNHLY and CDR2 is FYNNEI in the germline V gene. V was shortened by 6 bases and J by 0 bases, with 15 bases between the two germline ends. The CDR3 is made up of 16 amino acids. In DNA form, the CDR3 reads TGTGCCAGCAGCGTATTAACAGGGAATAGCAATCAGCCCCAGCATTTT. This translates into CASSVLTGNSNQPQHF.

The chain uses TRBV28 and TRBJ2-7; TRBD2 agrees at 13 bases. CDR3 size: 15 residues. J lost 1 base, V lost 6 bases, and 3 bases had no gene match. Germline CDR1 reads MDHEN; CDR2 reads SYDVKM. Written as DNA, the CDR3 is TGTGCCAGCAGACCGGGACTAGCGGGGTCCTACGAGCAGTACTTC. Translation gives CASRPGLAGSYEQYF.

The V call is TRBV21-1, the J call TRBJ1-1; the table calls TRBD1, which could not be checked here. TRBV21-1 is a known pseudogene. The CDR3 has 14 residues. CDR3 in DNA: TGTGCCAGCAGCCGGGGACAACTGAACACTGAAGCTTTCTTT. Translating it yields CASSRGQLNTEAFF.

This chain links TRBV7-9 with TRBJ1-2; 7 nucleotides align to TRBD1. CDR3 length: 15 amino acids. The V and J ends lost 3 bases and 5 bases, in that order; junction bases with no gene match: 9. Germline assignment: CDR1 SEHNR and CDR2 FQNEAQ (reference sequence). DNA for the CDR3: TGTGCCAGCAGCTTGGGTCTAGACAGGGCTTATGGCTACACCTTC. Translated, it gives CASSLGLDRAYGYTF. Using reference TRBV7-9 and TRBJ1-2 for the parts outside the CDR3, the full variable domain is DTGVSQNPRHKITKRGQNVTFRCDPISEHNRLYWYRQTLGQGPEFLTYFQNEAQLEKSRLLSDRFSAERPKGSFSTLEIQRTEQGDSAMYLCASSLGLDRAYGYTFGSGTRLTVV.

V and J are TRBV5-4 and TRBJ2-7; 8 bases fit TRBD1. Germline assignment: CDR1 SGHNT and CDR2 YYREEE (reference sequence). The CDR3 runs 15 residues. The J segment lost 4 bases and the V segment lost 6 bases, leaving 12 bases of the junction unmatched. The CDR3 coding sequence is TGTGCCAGCACAATGTCTCAGGGGGCGATATACGAGCAGTACTTC. Its protein product is CASTMSQGAIYEQYF.

J is TRBJ2-7 and V is TRBV11-1; 7 bases map to TRBD1. This CDR3 has 14 amino acids. Germline CDR1 SGHAT, CDR2 FQDESV (reference sequence). The ends lost 5 bases at V and 3 bases at J; junction bases unmatched: 7. The CDR3 bases are TGTGCCAGCAGCCCAGACAGGGCCCTCTACGAGCAGTACTTC. Encoded protein: CASSPDRALYEQYF.

V gene TRBV6-5 combines with J gene TRBJ1-1; TRBD1 might be the D (6 bases). Trimming took 7 bases from V and 1 from J, leaving 10 bases between them. Germline CDR1 and CDR2: MNHEY and SVGAGI. The CDR3 is made up of 13 amino acids. This CDR3 reads CASIQGQNTEAFF. CDR3 in DNA: TGTGCCAGCATTCAGGGACAGAACACTGAAGCTTTCTTT.

The rearrangement joins TRBV6-4 to TRBJ2-2; 11 positions agree with TRBD2. Germline values: CDR1 MRHNA, CDR2 SNTAGT. The length of the CDR3 is 17 residues. V lost 4 bases and J lost 1; bases outside the gene matches: 5. The CDR3: CASSGTSGSENTGELFF. In DNA form, the CDR3 reads TGTGCCAGCAGTGGTACTAGCGGGAGCGAGAACACCGGGGAGCTGTTTTTT.

The chain is built from TRBV5-4 and TRBJ2-7; D gene unclear. V gave up 0 bases and J gave up 6 bases, with 13 bases separating them. The CDR3 sequence is 14 residues long. The germline V gene has CDR1 SGHNT and CDR2 YYREEE (reference sequence). CDR3 amino acids: CASSLAQVSAEQYF. For the CDR3, the DNA is TGTGCCAGCAGCTTGGCCCAGGTATCGGCCGAGCAGTACTTC.

This clone was detected only a few times. V is TRBV2 and J is TRBJ1-5; TRBD1 might be the D (5 bases). V was trimmed by 6 bases and J by 5 bases, leaving 20 bases between them. CDR1 is SNHLY and CDR2 is FYNNEI in the germline V gene. There are 16 residues in the CDR3. The DNA for the CDR3 is TGTGCCAGCAGCCTGAATTGGAGGGAACAGGATCAGCCCCAGCATTTT. Translated, it gives CASSLNWREQDQPQHF.

The chain carries TRBV7-8 and TRBJ2-3, with D perhaps matching TRBD2 (7 bases). Trimming shortened V by 8 bases and J by 1 base, and 16 bases separated the two germline ends. Germline assignment: CDR1 SGHVS and CDR2 FQNEAQ. This CDR3 has 15 amino acids. The CDR3 DNA reads as TGTGCCAGCGCAGGGGAGGGCTCCGGCACAGATACGCAGTATTTT. Protein product: CASAGEGSGTDTQYF.

The gene calls are TRBV19 and TRBJ1-6, with a possible D match to TRBD1 (6 bases). The germline CDR1 and CDR2 sequences are LNHDA and SQIVND (reference sequence). The CDR3 has 15 amino acids. Deletions cut 6 bases from V and 9 bases from J, with 18 bases between. The CDR3 region has the DNA TGTGCCAGTAGCCCCATCCAGGGGAGCATTTCACCCCTCCACTTT. This codes for CASSPIQGSISPLHF.

DNA of the CDR3: TGCAGCGTTGAAGGAGTGTTGTGGGGCAATCAGGGGCAGTTCTTC. The encoded protein is CSVEGVLWGNQGQFF. This rearrangement joins TRBV29-1 to TRBJ2-1, with a tentative D call TRBD1 (5 bases). This CDR3 is 15 amino acids long. Trimming took off 1 base at V and 12 bases at J, with 22 bases between the two ends. Germline values: CDR1 SQVTM, CDR2 ANQGSEA.

The chain is built from TRBV29-1 and TRBJ2-5, with TRBD1 matching over 8 bases. Germline-derived CDR1 and CDR2 are SQVTM and ANQGSEA. CDR3 length: 14 residues. After removal of 7 bases from V and 6 bases from J, the junction contained 13 bases not matched to a gene. The CDR3 loop is CSATRQGILQTQYF. Here the CDR3 DNA reads TGCAGCGCAACAAGACAGGGGATTTTGCAGACCCAGTACTTC.

The V gene is TRBV6-6, the J gene TRBJ1-5; TRBD1 might be the D (5 bases). CDR1 MNHNY and CDR2 SVGAGI come from the germline V gene (reference sequence). Trimming removed 7 bases at V and 4 bases at J, with 14 bases between. The CDR3 contains 14 residues. The CDR3 reads CASTGASNNQPQHF. The CDR3 bases are TGTGCCAGCACTGGGGCCTCTAATAATCAGCCCCAGCATTTT.